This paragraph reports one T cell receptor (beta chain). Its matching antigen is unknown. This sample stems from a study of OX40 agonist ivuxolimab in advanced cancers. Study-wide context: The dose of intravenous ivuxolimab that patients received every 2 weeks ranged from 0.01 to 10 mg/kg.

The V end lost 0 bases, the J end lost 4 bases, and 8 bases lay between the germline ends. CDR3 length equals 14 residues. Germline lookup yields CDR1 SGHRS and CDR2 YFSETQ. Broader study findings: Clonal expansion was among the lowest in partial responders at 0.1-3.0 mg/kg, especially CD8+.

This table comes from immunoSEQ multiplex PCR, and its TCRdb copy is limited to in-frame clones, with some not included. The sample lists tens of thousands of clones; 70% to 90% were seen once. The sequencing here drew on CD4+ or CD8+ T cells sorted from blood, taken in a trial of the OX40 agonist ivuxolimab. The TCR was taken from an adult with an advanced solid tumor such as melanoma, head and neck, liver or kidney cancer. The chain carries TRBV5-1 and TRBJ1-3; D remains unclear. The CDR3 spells CASSLAEPGNTIYF. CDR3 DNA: TGCGCCAGCAGCTTGGCCGAACCGGGAAACACCATATATTTT.